Each of the 11 T cell receptor beta chains below was sequenced from the same sample in a study of human T cells and chemical hapten exposure. The sample's time point: patch test 1, 2 weeks after DPC sensitization. Treatment denoted: therapeutic diphenylcyclopropenone sensitization with weekly scalp DPC. MiXCR, applied by TCRdb to the RACE reads, yields one record per CDR3 protein. The sample records roughly 160,000 distinct CDR3 sequences, roughly 15% being singletons. The source material was whole blood, sampled in connection with sensitization to the hapten diphenylcyclopropenone (DPC). These receptors were obtained from a woman in her twenties or thirties with alopecia areata. Some clones in this sample may be carry-over from other donors' samples.

The chain uses TRBV4-2 and TRBJ2-7; 9 bases map to TRBD1. The V and J ends lost 1 base and 5 bases, in that order; junction bases with no gene match: 6. The CDR3 contains 15 residues. Germline assignment: CDR1 LGHNA and CDR2 YNFKEQ. This CDR3 is CASSQGGTGIHEQYF. The CDR3 DNA sequence: TGTGCCAGCAGCCAAGGGGGGACAGGGATCCACGAGCAGTACTTC.

The genes are TRBV14 and TRBJ2-7; the D is unclear. V lost 0 bases and J lost 3, with 12 bases in between. CDR3 length equals 15 residues. Germline V gene sequence: CDR1 SGHDN, CDR2 FVKESK. CDR3 residues: CASSQELRPFYEQYF. The CDR3 nucleotides are TGTGCCAGCAGCCAAGAACTACGGCCGTTCTACGAGCAGTACTTC.

This rearrangement joins TRBV28 to TRBJ2-2; 10 bases align to TRBD1. Losses at the gene ends were 7 bases for V and 6 bases for J; bases not matched to a gene: 11. Germline assignment: CDR1 MDHEN and CDR2 SYDVKM. The CDR3 is 16 amino acids. Written as DNA, the CDR3 is TGTGCCAGCATCCTATCCGGGACAGGGGCGTCCGGGGAGCTGTTTTTT. Translated, it gives CASILSGTGASGELFF.

V gene TRBV6-2 or TRBV6-3 combines with J gene TRBJ2-1; the match to TRBD2 covers 10 bases. The length of the CDR3 is 14 residues. Germline CDR1 reads MNHEY; CDR2 reads SVGEGT. Trimming took 4 bases from V and 8 from J; bases not matched to a gene: 5. The CDR3 loop is CASSLLAGLYEQFF. The CDR3 bases are TGTGCCAGCAGTTTACTAGCGGGGCTTTATGAGCAGTTCTTC.

The chain uses TRBV28 and TRBJ2-2, with D unresolved. Germline values: CDR1 MDHEN, CDR2 SYDVKM. V was pared by 8 bases and J by 1 base, with 8 bases between. This CDR3 is 13 amino acids long. The CDR3 reads CASGTQNTGELFF. In DNA, the CDR3 is TGTGCCAGCGGCACACAGAACACCGGGGAGCTGTTTTTT.

The CDR3: CASSAPGVTQYF. In DNA, the CDR3 is TGTGCCAGCAGCGCCCCGGGGGTTACGCAGTATTTT. The chain combines TRBV9 with TRBJ2-3; tentative D call: TRBD2 (6 bases). Germline V gives CDR1 SGDLS, CDR2 YYNGEE. Trimming took 3 bases from V and 8 from J, leaving 10 bases between them. The CDR3 runs 12 residues. Full variable domain (missing parts from reference TRBV9 and TRBJ2-3): DSGVTQTPKHLITATGQRVTLRCSPRSGDLSVYWYQQSLDQGLQFLIQYYNGEERAKGNILERFSAQQFPDLHSELNLSSLELGDSALYFCASSAPGVTQYFGPGTRLTVL.

This sequence joins TRBV6-1 and TRBJ1-2; D gene uncertain. The CDR3 has 13 amino acids. Trimming removed 6 bases from V and 7 bases from J, with 15 bases in between. Per germline, CDR1 MNHNS and CDR2 SASEGT. CDR3 protein: CASRPQRAFGYTF. DNA for the CDR3: TGTGCCAGCAGACCCCAGCGGGCCTTTGGCTACACCTTC.

V gene TRBV6-6 combines with J gene TRBJ1-1; 10 nucleotides agree with TRBD1. Germline V gene sequence: CDR1 MNHNY, CDR2 SVGAGI (reference sequence). The CDR3 has 15 amino acids. The V and J ends lost 2 bases and 0 bases, in that order; junction bases with no gene match: 0. CDR3 DNA: TGTGCCAGCAGTTACGACAGGGGGCTGAACACTGAAGCTTTCTTT. This translates into CASSYDRGLNTEAFF.

The CDR3 DNA reads as TGCAGCGTTGAACGCCCAGATACGCAGTATTTT. Protein product: CSVERPDTQYF. The chain employs TRBV29-1 and TRBJ2-3; the D is unclear. Germline V gives CDR1 SQVTM, CDR2 ANQGSEA. This CDR3 has 11 residues. Trimming shortened V by 2 bases and J by 4 bases, and 4 bases separated the two germline ends.

This clonotype was detected ten times or more. The V and J genes are TRBV9 and TRBJ2-1; the match to TRBD2 covers 10 bases. The CDR3 loop spans 15 amino acids. V dropped 2 bases and J dropped 5; count of bases not matched to a gene: 4. The germline V gene encodes CDR1 SGDLS and CDR2 YYNGEE. In DNA, the CDR3 is TGTGCCAGCAGCGTGGCTAGCGGGGGTAACAATGAGCAGTTCTTC. Protein product: CASSVASGGNNEQFF.

There are a few counts of this clonotype. The chain couples TRBV29-1 to TRBJ1-4, with unresolved D. This CDR3 region has 10 residues. Looked up from germline, CDR1 is SQVTM and CDR2 is ANQGSEA. The V end lost 5 bases, the J end lost 10 bases, and 8 bases lay between the germline ends. The CDR3 loop is CSVRDVKLFF. CDR3 nucleotide sequence: TGCAGCGTTCGTGACGTAAAACTGTTTTTT. Full variable domain (remainder filled in from reference TRBV29-1 and TRBJ1-4): SAVISQKPSRDICQRGTSLTIQCQVDSQVTMMFWYRQQPGQSLTLIATANQGSEATYESGFVIDKFPISRPNLTFSTLTVSNMSPEDSSIYLCSVRDVKLFFGSGTQLSVL.